Listed below are T cell receptor beta chains from one sample, sequenced in a study of blood T cells in healthy people across ages. TCRdb processed the 5' RACE reads anew with MiXCR; each CDR3 protein has one entry. This table holds some 860,000 distinct CDR3 sequences, around three fifths found once. Sequenced sample: blood. The receptor source for this set is a man aged 40-49 years in good health. Both conserved end residues are part of each CDR3. A D gene is named only where the DNA matches it firmly. The size field is filled for only some rows; it gives once, few, many or a size class.

j_call d_call cdr3_length clone_size v_call cdr3_aa cdr3_nt
TRBJ2-1 - 13 - TRBV11-2 CASNGGGYNEQFF TGTGCCAGCAACGGGGGCGGCTACAATGAGCAGTTCTTC
TRBJ2-5 - 13 few TRBV15 CATTTGLQETQYF TGTGCCACCACCACAGGACTCCAAGAGACCCAGTACTTC
TRBJ1-2 - 11 - TRBV20-1 CSANGYQGYTF TGCAGTGCTAACGGGTATCAGGGCTACACCTTC
TRBJ1-2 - 14 once TRBV5-1 CASSLNGRLEGHTF TGCGCCAGCAGCTTGAATGGCAGGCTGGAAGGCCACACCTTC
TRBJ2-5 TRBD1 15 few TRBV7-9 CASSSKGTGEETQYF TGTGCCAGCAGCTCGAAAGGGACAGGGGAAGAGACCCAGTACTTC
TRBJ1-2 - 14 few TRBV7-3 CASSFPKEWYGYTF TGTGCCAGCAGCTTCCCGAAGGAGTGGTATGGCTACACCTTC
TRBJ1-2 - 12 - TRBV6-6 CASSYGEYGYTF TGTGCCAGCAGTTACGGGGAATATGGCTACACCTTC
TRBJ1-2 - 15 - TRBV28 CASTPQGRETYGYTF TGTGCCAGCACGCCGCAGGGGCGCGAGACCTATGGCTACACCTTC
TRBJ2-6 TRBD1 17 - TRBV12-3/TRBV12-4 CASSKGQGATGANVLTF TGTGCCAGCAGCAAGGGACAGGGGGCGACTGGGGCCAACGTCCTGACTTTC
TRBJ2-7 - 16 - TRBV4-2 CASSQDTGLASYEQYF TGTGCCAGCAGCCAAGACACAGGCCTCGCCTCCTACGAGCAGTACTTC
TRBJ2-3 TRBD2 18 - TRBV6-4 CASSDSTFGGGATDTQYF TGTGCCAGCAGTGACTCGACATTTGGGGGGGGAGCGACAGATACGCAGTATTTT
TRBJ2-5 - 15 many TRBV11-3 CASSSAYGGAETQYF TGTGCCAGCAGCTCCGCTTATGGGGGCGCAGAGACCCAGTACTTC
TRBJ1-1 - 12 - TRBV14 CASSQDFGEAFF TGTGCCAGCAGCCAAGATTTTGGAGAAGCTTTCTTT
TRBJ2-5 TRBD2 16 - TRBV6-5 CASSYSTSGSVETQYF TGTGCCAGCAGTTACTCGACGAGCGGGAGTGTAGAGACCCAGTACTTC
TRBJ2-6 TRBD2 18 once TRBV15 CATERSAGGLSGANVLTF TGTGCCACCGAGCGGAGTGCGGGGGGACTCTCTGGGGCCAACGTCCTGACTTTC
TRBJ2-1 - 12 - TRBV6-1 CASSETVGEQFF TGTGCCAGCAGTGAAACGGTGGGTGAGCAGTTCTTC
TRBJ2-7 - 16 - TRBV10-3 CAISNSDSRGRDEQYF TGTGCCATCAGTAACTCGGACTCTAGGGGGAGGGACGAGCAGTACTTC
TRBJ2-1 - 15 few TRBV20-1 CSARGGVETYNEQFF TGCAGTGCTAGAGGAGGGGTCGAGACCTACAATGAGCAGTTCTTC
TRBJ2-5 - 13 - TRBV7-2 CASRGVGPETQYF TGTGCCAGCAGGGGGGTAGGGCCAGAGACCCAGTACTTC
TRBJ2-2 - 14 - TRBV28 CASSQSRNTGELFF TGTGCCAGCAGTCAGAGCAGGAACACCGGGGAGCTGTTTTTT
TRBJ2-1 - 17 - TRBV7-9 CASSFPVGGVEGNEQFF TGTGCCAGCAGCTTCCCCGTGGGCGGGGTGGAAGGAAATGAGCAGTTCTTC
TRBJ2-5 - 11 few TRBV28 CASSSSPTQYF TGTGCCAGCAGTTCTAGTCCTACCCAGTACTTC
TRBJ2-7 TRBD2 16 - TRBV7-2 CASSSGLAGASYEQYF TGTGCCAGCAGCTCCGGACTAGCGGGAGCCTCCTACGAGCAGTACTTC
TRBJ2-7 TRBD2 16 - TRBV4-1 CASSQDPSGHSYEQYF TGCGCCAGCAGCCAAGACCCTAGCGGTCACTCCTACGAGCAGTACTTC
TRBJ2-3 - 14 - TRBV27 CASSLLSALDTQYF TGTGCCAGCAGTTTACTCTCGGCCCTGGATACGCAGTATTTT
TRBJ1-2 - 16 - TRBV7-2 CASSPFQRPEDYGYTF TGTGCCAGCAGCCCGTTCCAACGCCCGGAGGACTATGGCTACACCTTC
TRBJ2-5 TRBD1 14 few TRBV7-2 CASSPDRGGETQYF TGTGCCAGCAGTCCTGACAGGGGAGGAGAGACCCAGTACTTC
TRBJ1-2 - 13 few TRBV12-3/TRBV12-4 CASRMDGAIGYTF TGTGCCAGCAGGATGGACGGAGCTATTGGCTACACCTTC
TRBJ2-7 - 14 - TRBV14 CASSQGVFPYEQYF TGTGCCAGCAGCCAAGGGGTGTTCCCCTACGAGCAGTACTTC
TRBJ2-1 TRBD2 16 - TRBV7-3 CASSSGLAGGWDEQFF TGTGCCAGCAGCTCCGGACTAGCGGGAGGTTGGGATGAGCAGTTCTTC
TRBJ1-1 - 15 - TRBV7-9 CASGTDRRANTEAFF TGTGCCAGCGGCACCGACAGGCGCGCGAACACTGAAGCTTTCTTT
TRBJ2-4 - 14 few TRBV5-5 CASSPGTGSPPQYF TGTGCCAGCAGCCCCGGGACGGGGTCCCCCCCGCAGTACTTC
TRBJ1-4 TRBD1 16 once TRBV7-2 CASSLQGAATNEKLFF TGTGCCAGCAGCTTACAGGGGGCTGCAACTAATGAAAAACTGTTTTTT
TRBJ2-7 - 11 - TRBV10-3 CAISEGNEQYF TGTGCCATCAGTGAGGGCAATGAGCAGTACTTC
TRBJ1-1 TRBD1 14 - TRBV3-1 CASNRQGWLGEAFF TGTGCCAGCAACCGACAGGGGTGGTTGGGTGAAGCTTTCTTT
TRBJ1-5 - 11 - TRBV10-3 CAKRTNQPQHF TGTGCCAAAAGAACCAATCAGCCCCAGCATTTT
TRBJ2-3 - 15 few TRBV3-1 CASSRPDTEADTQYF TGTGCCAGCAGCCGCCCTGACACTGAGGCAGATACGCAGTATTTT
TRBJ2-5 TRBD1 13 few TRBV7-9 CASSHRTGETQYF TGTGCCAGCAGCCATAGGACAGGGGAGACCCAGTACTTC
TRBJ2-1 TRBD1 15 - TRBV7-2 CASSLDRGRENEQFF TGTGCCAGCAGCTTAGACAGGGGGCGCGAGAATGAGCAGTTCTTC
TRBJ2-1 - 13 - TRBV28 CASSLLAVNEQFF TGTGCCAGCAGTCTACTAGCTGTCAATGAGCAGTTCTTC
TRBJ2-7 - 19 - TRBV6-2/TRBV6-3 CASSSGGGQAHSLRYEQYF TGTGCCAGCAGTTCCGGGGGTGGACAAGCTCATTCTCTACGCTACGAGCAGTACTTC
TRBJ1-2 TRBD1 16 - TRBV7-3 CASSQQSGTANYGYTF TGTGCCAGCAGCCAACAATCCGGGACAGCCAACTATGGCTACACCTTC
TRBJ2-3 TRBD1 14 few TRBV24-1 CATGPGQSTDTQYF TGTGCCACCGGCCCGGGACAGAGCACAGATACGCAGTATTTT
TRBJ2-7 - 17 - TRBV24-1 CATSDLSFSGPRYEQYF TGTGCCACCAGTGATTTGAGCTTCTCGGGACCTAGGTACGAGCAGTACTTC
TRBJ2-4 TRBD1 18 - TRBV7-2 CASSLRVGQVLAKNIQYF TGTGCCAGCAGCTTGAGGGTTGGACAGGTTTTAGCCAAAAACATTCAGTACTTC
TRBJ2-2 - 12 few TRBV10-3 CATLIGTGELFF TGTGCCACTCTTATTGGGACCGGGGAGCTGTTTTTT
TRBJ2-3 TRBD2 17 few TRBV20-1 CSASWDYLDTSTDTQYF TGCAGTGCTAGTTGGGACTACCTAGACACTAGCACAGATACGCAGTATTTT
TRBJ2-3 TRBD2 16 - TRBV3-1 CASSLDTSGRTDTQYF TGTGCCAGCAGCCTCGATACTAGCGGGCGCACAGATACGCAGTATTTT
TRBJ1-1 - 13 many TRBV29-1 CSVEVSVNTEAFF TGCAGCGTTGAGGTATCGGTGAACACTGAAGCTTTCTTT
TRBJ2-1 - 14 - TRBV20-1 CSANRGSGDNEQFF TGCAGTGCGAACCGGGGGAGCGGTGACAATGAGCAGTTCTTC
TRBJ2-5 - 14 - TRBV15 CVTSKSALQETQYF TGTGTCACCAGCAAGTCAGCACTCCAAGAGACCCAGTACTTC
TRBJ1-5 - 15 - TRBV20-1 CSARDPGVPSQPQHF TGCAGTGCTAGAGATCCCGGGGTTCCGAGTCAGCCCCAGCATTTT
TRBJ2-5 - 13 many TRBV7-2 CASSRDFKETQYF TGTGCCAGCAGCCGGGACTTTAAAGAGACCCAGTACTTC
TRBJ2-1 - 15 - TRBV7-8 CASSSLQATYNEQFF TGTGCCAGCAGCTCGCTGCAAGCCACCTACAATGAGCAGTTCTTC
TRBJ1-4 TRBD1 16 - TRBV20-1 CSARDQGAATNEKLFF TGCAGTGCTAGAGACCAGGGGGCGGCCACTAATGAAAAACTGTTTTTT
TRBJ2-2 - 15 - TRBV6-2/TRBV6-3 CASRPIGLNTGELFF TGTGCCAGCAGACCAATCGGACTGAACACCGGGGAGCTGTTTTTT